This passage covers 6 T cell receptor beta chains from one sample sequenced in a study of T-cell memory formation after mild COVID-19. MiXCR, run by TCRdb on the 5' RACE reads, gives a single entry per CDR3 protein. The sample records under 250,000 distinct CDR3 sequences, around 26% being singletons. Input material: PBMCs or a T cell subset sorted from them (not recorded which). All receptors derive from an adult woman who had mild COVID-19 (a few samples of this study predate the infection). Cell type and time point are not known.

The rearrangement uses TRBV24-1 and TRBJ2-5; weak D call: TRBD2 (5 bases). The germline CDR1 and CDR2 sequences are KGHDR and SFDVKD. This CDR3 is built from 13 residues. V was cut by 3 bases and J by 4 bases, with 8 bases left in between. The CDR3 is CATSDRGRETQYF. In DNA form, the CDR3 reads TGTGCCACCAGTGATCGGGGTAGAGAGACCCAGTACTTC.

This sequence joins TRBV12-3 or TRBV12-4 and TRBJ1-5; D is undetermined. This CDR3 contains 13 residues. V shed 7 bases and J shed 4 bases, with 11 bases lying between them. The CDR3 bases are TGTGCCAGCACCATGGGGAGAAATCAGCCCCAGCATTTT. The encoded protein is CASTMGRNQPQHF.

This CDR3 is CSVGSGPDYEQYF. The DNA of the CDR3 is TGCAGCGTTGGTTCTGGCCCAGACTACGAGCAGTACTTC. The genes are TRBV29-1 and TRBJ2-7; the D is unclear. V shed 4 bases and J shed 3 bases, with 13 bases lying between them. Germline loops: CDR1 SQVTM, CDR2 ANQGSEA. The CDR3 contains 13 residues.

The V call is TRBV15, the J call TRBJ1-4; D perhaps matches TRBD1 (6 bases). V lost 9 bases to trimming and J lost 7 bases, with 18 bases between them. The length of the CDR3 is 14 residues. Germline V CDR1 and CDR2: LNHNV, YYDKDF (reference sequence). CDR3 residues: CATSGGGQSEKLFF. DNA for the CDR3: TGTGCCACGTCGGGAGGGGGGCAGAGTGAAAAACTGTTTTTT.

The chain uses TRBV2 and TRBJ1-1, with 9 bases lining up with TRBD1. CDR3 length: 14 residues. Germline V gene sequence: CDR1 SNHLY, CDR2 FYNNEI. J was trimmed by 0 bases and V by 7 bases; bases with no gene match: 3. As DNA, the CDR3 is TGTGCCAGCATTACAGGGGGCGTGAACACTGAAGCTTTCTTT. Translating gives CASITGGVNTEAFF. The full variable domain, rest sourced from reference TRBV2 and TRBJ1-1, is EPEVTQTPSHQVTQMGQEVILRCVPISNHLYFYWYRQILGQKVEFLVSFYNNEISEKSEIFDDQFSVERPDGSNFTLKIRSTKLEDSAMYFCASITGGVNTEAFFGQGTRLTVV.

The chain is built from TRBV4-1 and TRBJ2-7, with TRBD2 matching 13 bases. CDR3 length: 16 amino acids. Trimming at V came to 4 bases and at J to 7 bases, leaving 10 bases not matched to a gene. Germline CDR1 and CDR2: MGHRA and YSYEKL. The CDR3: CASSRTEGLAGQEQYF. The CDR3 coding sequence is TGCGCCAGCAGCCGGACAGAGGGACTAGCGGGGCAAGAGCAGTACTTC.